What follows describes a single T cell receptor (beta chain). The data stem from a study of blood T cell repertoires in COVID-19. Study-level information: Researchers got acute and convalescent COVID-19 samples from the United States, Italy and Spain.

The germline V and J ends were trimmed by 8 bases and 0 bases, with 14 bases remaining between them. Germline loops: CDR1 MNHEY, CDR2 SVGAGI. The CDR3 covers 14 residues. Clones were sequenced by immunoSEQ multiplex PCR, and TCRdb holds only the in-frame ones, with some missing. The data contain around 87,000 clones, about 88% of them singletons. Source material: peripheral blood. This TCR was recovered from a man aged 45-65 years with acute or convalescent COVID-19. The rearrangement uses TRBV6-5 and TRBJ2-7, with TRBD1 as a possible D gene (6 bases). The CDR3 sequence is CASEQGLLSYEQYF. In DNA, the CDR3 is TGTGCCAGCGAACAGGGTTTACTCTCCTACGAGCAGTACTTC.